This TCR beta chain was retrieved from a study of regulatory T cells in long-lasting Graves disease. As to this clonotype: Its cognate antigen is unknown.

The study's findings and limits: Persistent disease was characterized by preferential usage of TRBV28, TRBJ1-2 and TRBJ2-5.

To make TCR beta libraries, researchers used iRepertoire HTBI primers and Arm-PCR of CDR3 regions. TCRdb reprocessed the multiplex PCR reads via MiXCR and lists one record per CDR3 protein. The data contain approximately 500,000 distinct CDR3 sequences, 20% to 25% of them seen just once; the ten biggest clones take up over 6%. Documented time point: persistent/refractory GD, antithyroid drugs over 5 years with positive TRAb. PBMCs provided the RNA from which the TCR library was made. American Thyroid Association guidelines were used to diagnose Graves' disease. Patients were from an endocrinology department in Xi'an, China. The V and J ends lost 0 bases and 4 bases, in that order; junction bases with no gene match: 13. This CDR3 region has 20 residues. Germline CDR1 is MNHEY and CDR2 is SVGEGT.

Specimen: peripheral blood mononuclear cells (PBMCs), collected when the disease was refractory, from a patient treated with antithyroid drugs. V and J are TRBV6-2 or TRBV6-3 and TRBJ2-1; 12 nucleotides agree with TRBD2. The receptor was isolated from a female donor with Graves disease. CDR3 nucleotide sequence: TGTGCCAGCAGTTACTCCGAGGGGCTAGCGGGAGGGCAATGGTACAATGAGCAGTTCTTC. Translated, it gives CASSYSEGLAGGQWYNEQFF.